This T cell receptor (beta chain) came from a study of T cell responses to AZD1222 COVID-19 vaccine. Study observations and caveats: There were mostly white British donors and more females than males, and clonal diversity was possibly underestimated. The study sampled repertoires only after the peak T cell response. Across the whole spike, CD4 TCRs peaked at regions 160-218 and 743-854.

The repertoire was sequenced with immunoSEQ multiplex PCR; TCRdb's copy has only in-frame clones and lacks some. There are 150,000 to 200,000 clones in the sample; approximately 90% occur only once, and roughly 2.5% lies in the top ten. Concerning this clone: Its antigen is not identified.

The origin of this receptor is an adult in good health. Sequencing was performed on peripheral blood, taken on day 0 of AZD1222 vaccination.

CDR3 sequence (DNA): TGTGCCGGGGGCAGAACTAATGAAAAACTGTTTTTT. It translates to CAGGRTNEKLFF. The gene calls are TRBV30 and TRBJ1-4; tentative D call: TRBD1 (6 bases). There are 12 residues in the CDR3. V was shortened by 8 bases and J by 1 base, with 8 bases between the two germline ends. CDR1 and CDR2 from the germline V gene are GTSNPN and SVGIG (reference sequence).